This T cell receptor (beta chain) was sequenced for a study of T cells in localized non-small cell lung cancer. Study-wide points: Measurement of T cell clonality placed uninvolved adjacent lung highest, above the level in tumor. Higher blood T cell density tracked longer overall survival. Detection in adjacent lung was observed for a median about 50 of the top 100 tumor clones.

Notes on this clone: The antigen is not known.

The table came from immunoSEQ multiplex PCR; TCRdb's copy has only in-frame clones and leaves some out. Among 50,000 to 75,000 clones listed, 80% to 90% were seen once. The TCR sequence derives from a man between 40 and 75 years old with stage I squamous cell lung carcinoma. Sequencing was performed on peripheral blood, taken before any cancer treatment.

CDR3 region: CASGFSGTYEQYF. The CDR3 DNA reads as TGTGCCAGCGGATTTAGCGGTACCTACGAGCAGTACTTC. The gene calls are TRBV11-3 and TRBJ2-7; weak D call: TRBD2 (6 bases). CDR1 is SGHNT, CDR2 YENEEA, per germline. This CDR3 region has 13 residues. The V end was cut by 8 bases, the J end by 2 bases, with 13 bases between.